The 12 T cell receptor beta chains below were found in one sample sequenced in a study of identical twins. TCRdb independently ran MiXCR on the 5' RACE reads; one entry per CDR3 protein. The profile shows 500,000 to 650,000 distinct CDR3 sequences, around 20% of them singletons. This sample also belongs to another study, concerning yellow fever vaccine responses in identical twins.

Sample: CD4+ T cells sorted from blood. All receptors derive from a woman between 18 and 29 years old in good health.

This clonotype has more than one count but fewer than ten. A much larger clone differs by one base, so this may be a read error. This rearrangement joins TRBV20-1 to TRBJ1-1; D is ambiguous. Trimming took off 6 bases at V and 1 base at J, with 6 bases between the two ends. CDR1 and CDR2 from the germline V gene are DFQATT and SNEGSKA (reference sequence). This CDR3 comprises 11 residues. The CDR3 sequence is CSAEGNTEAFF. As DNA, the CDR3 is TGCAGTGCCGAGGGGAACACTGAAGCTTTCTTT.

The CDR3 loop is CASSSGLAVRETQYF. CDR3 nucleotides: TGTGCCAGCAGCTCGGGACTAGCCGTCCGGGAGACCCAGTACTTC. The chain combines TRBV7-6 with TRBJ2-5, with 9 bases aligning to TRBD2. Germline V gene sequence: CDR1 SGHVS, CDR2 FNYEAQ. After removal of 4 bases from V and 5 bases from J, the junction contained 8 bases not matched to a gene. This CDR3 comprises 15 residues.

This clonotype was counted only a few times. The chain uses TRBV10-3 and TRBJ2-1, with TRBD2 matching over 10 bases. Germline V lookup: CDR1 ENHRY, CDR2 SYGVKD. The CDR3 length is 18 residues. The trim removed 4 bases at V and 4 bases at J, leaving 13 bases unmatched. The DNA for the CDR3 is TGTGCCATCAGTGGCCAGGGGTCTAGCGGGAGCAAATACAATGAGCAGTTCTTC. Protein: CAISGQGSSGSKYNEQFF.

This clonotype was observed at least ten times. The chain couples TRBV4-1 to TRBJ1-5; D uncertain. The CDR3 totals 17 residues. Trimming removed 0 bases at V and 0 bases at J, with 12 bases between. CDR1 and CDR2 (germline): MGHRA, YSYEKL. The CDR3 region has the DNA TGCGCCAGCAGCCAAGATCCGGGGATCTATAGCAATCAGCCCCAGCATTTT. This gives the protein CASSQDPGIYSNQPQHF.

The CDR3 coding sequence is TGTGCCAGCAGAGGGGACAGGGGTAATGAAAAACTGTTTTTT. Amino acids: CASRGDRGNEKLFF. V usage is TRBV27 and J usage is TRBJ1-4, with 10 bases matching TRBD1. The CDR3 is made up of 14 amino acids. In germline, CDR1 is MNHEY, CDR2 SMNVEV (reference sequence). Trimming took 6 bases from V and 4 from J; bases not matched to a gene: 2. Looking up the rest from reference TRBV27 and TRBJ1-4 gives the full variable domain: EAQVTQNPRYLITVTGKKLTVTCSQNMNHEYMSWYRQDPGLGLRQIYYSMNVEVTDKGDVPEGYKVSRKEKRNFPLILESPSPNQTSLYFCASRGDRGNEKLFFGSGTQLSVL.

This chain uses TRBV12-3 or TRBV12-4 with TRBJ2-1; weak D call: TRBD2 (6 bases). The V end was cut by 3 bases, the J end by 7 bases, with 13 bases between. The CDR3 extends over 14 amino acids. The CDR3 region is CASSLASALNEQFF. In DNA form, the CDR3 reads TGTGCCAGCAGTTTGGCTAGCGCCCTGAATGAGCAGTTCTTC.

The chain has TRBV29-1 and TRBJ2-5; no definite D call. The CDR3 is made up of 12 amino acids. Trimming shortened V by 4 bases and J by 2 bases, and 8 bases separated the two germline ends. Germline CDR1 is SQVTM and CDR2 is ANQGSEA. The CDR3 protein is CSVGSSQETQYF. The CDR3, as DNA: TGCAGCGTTGGGTCGTCGCAAGAGACCCAGTACTTC.

The V and J genes are TRBV2 and TRBJ2-7; possibly TRBD1 for D (6 bases). The ends were cut back, 6 bases at V and 3 bases at J, with 12 bases in the middle. The CDR3 totals 13 residues. The germline V gene encodes CDR1 SNHLY and CDR2 FYNNEI. CDR3 residues: CASRQGQFYEQYV. As DNA, the CDR3 is TGTGCCAGCAGGCAGGGACAATTCTACGAGCAGTACGTC.

The V and J genes are TRBV15 and TRBJ2-5; possible D gene TRBD1, 7 bases. V lost 0 bases, J lost 2 bases, and 22 bases lay in between. Germline CDR1 reads LNHNV; CDR2 reads YYDKDF (reference sequence). The CDR3 is 19 amino acids. The CDR3 reads CATSREYTSAGGLQETQYF. CDR3 nucleotides: TGTGCCACCAGCAGAGAGTATACCAGCGCAGGGGGGTTACAAGAGACCCAGTACTTC.

This clonotype appeared a few times. The chain employs TRBV6-1 and TRBJ2-7, with D possibly matching TRBD1 (6 bases). The CDR3 runs 14 residues. Germline lookup yields CDR1 MNHNS and CDR2 SASEGT. Trimming cost V 6 bases and J 5 bases, with 17 bases left between them. The CDR3 bases are TGTGCCAGCAGACCTGACAGGATTCCCCACGAGCAGTACTTC. Amino acids: CASRPDRIPHEQYF.

This clonotype came up a few times. The V and J genes are TRBV24-1 and TRBJ2-4; D gene uncertain. Germline values: CDR1 KGHDR, CDR2 SFDVKD. The length of the CDR3 is 11 residues. Trimming shortened V by 9 bases and J by 7 bases, and 9 bases separated the two germline ends. The CDR3 sequence is CATPRPNIQYF. The DNA of the CDR3 is TGTGCCACCCCCCGACCGAACATTCAGTACTTC.

The chain has TRBV28 and TRBJ2-4; the D gene is possibly TRBD2 (6 bases). V was cut by 2 bases and J by 3 bases, with 20 bases left in between. The CDR3 has 18 residues. Germline V gene sequence: CDR1 MDHEN, CDR2 SYDVKM. In DNA, the CDR3 is TGTGCCAGCAGTTTAACGCTGCCGGCTAGCGTCGGCAAAAACATTCAGTACTTC. Amino acids: CASSLTLPASVGKNIQYF.